This is a list of T cell receptor beta chains from one sample in a study of tumor-infiltrating lymphocytes in oesophageal squamous cell carcinoma. TCRdb redid the calling of the PCR reads with MiXCR, one entry per CDR3 protein. The sample lists some 10,000 distinct CDR3 sequences, roughly 50% occurring once. Material for sequencing was esophageal tumor tissue. The receptors were gathered from a male donor with esophageal squamous cell carcinoma. CDR3s include the opening cysteine and the closing phenylalanine or tryptophan. The order of the fields is J gene, clone size, V gene, D gene, CDR3 protein, CDR3 DNA. The D gene is left open where the match is weak. The listing skips clone size in some rows; elsewhere it reads once, few, many or a size class.

j_call: TRBJ2-1
clone_size: NA
v_call: TRBV11-3
d_call: NA
cdr3_aa: CASSKTGHNEQFF
cdr3_nt: TGTGCCAGCAGCAAAACAGGACACAATGAGCAGTTCTTC

j_call: TRBJ2-7
clone_size: many
v_call: TRBV7-3
d_call: TRBD1
cdr3_aa: CASSLNPGTAYEQYF
cdr3_nt: TGTGCCAGCAGCCTGAATCCCGGGACAGCCTACGAGCAGTACTTC

j_call: TRBJ2-7
clone_size: few
v_call: TRBV7-2
d_call: NA
cdr3_aa: CASKSTNTRGNEQYF
cdr3_nt: TGTGCCAGCAAAAGCACAAATACCAGGGGCAATGAGCAGTACTTC

j_call: TRBJ2-7
clone_size: NA
v_call: TRBV7-8
d_call: TRBD2
cdr3_aa: CASSLRLAGSYEQYF
cdr3_nt: TGTGCCAGCAGCTTAAGACTAGCGGGATCCTACGAGCAGTACTTC

j_call: TRBJ1-6
clone_size: many
v_call: TRBV9
d_call: NA
cdr3_aa: CASSVNSYNSPLHF
cdr3_nt: TGTGCCAGCAGCGTAAACTCCTATAATTCACCCCTCCACTTT

j_call: TRBJ2-5
clone_size: NA
v_call: TRBV11-3
d_call: NA
cdr3_aa: CASSLVSWGKSETQYF
cdr3_nt: TGTGCCAGCAGCTTAGTGTCGTGGGGCAAGTCAGAGACCCAGTACTTC

j_call: TRBJ1-2
clone_size: NA
v_call: TRBV7-2
d_call: NA
cdr3_aa: CASSLQSGVIYGYTF
cdr3_nt: TGTGCCAGCAGCTTACAGTCCGGGGTAATCTATGGCTACACCTTC

j_call: TRBJ2-1
clone_size: few
v_call: TRBV7-6
d_call: TRBD1
cdr3_aa: CASSWTGGAHNEQFF
cdr3_nt: TGTGCCAGCAGCTGGACAGGGGGCGCCCACAATGAGCAGTTCTTC

j_call: TRBJ2-3
clone_size: NA
v_call: TRBV7-9
d_call: NA
cdr3_aa: CASSLVPDSRWYF
cdr3_nt: TGTGCCAGCAGCTTAGTCCCAGACAGCAGGTGGTACTTC

j_call: TRBJ2-1
clone_size: few
v_call: TRBV7-6
d_call: NA
cdr3_aa: CASSLRAVAYNEQFF
cdr3_nt: TGTGCCAGCAGCTTAAGGGCTGTCGCCTACAATGAGCAGTTCTTC

j_call: TRBJ2-1
clone_size: NA
v_call: TRBV11-2
d_call: NA
cdr3_aa: CASSLDISRNEQFF
cdr3_nt: TGTGCCAGCAGCTTAGATATTAGTCGAAATGAGCAGTTCTTC

j_call: TRBJ2-5
clone_size: large
v_call: TRBV27
d_call: TRBD1
cdr3_aa: CASRPNGQEWGQETQYF
cdr3_nt: TGTGCCAGCAGACCGAATGGACAGGAGTGGGGGCAAGAGACCCAGTACTTC

j_call: TRBJ1-1
clone_size: NA
v_call: TRBV7-2
d_call: NA
cdr3_aa: CASSLGPYTEAFF
cdr3_nt: TGTGCCAGCAGCTTAGGACCGTACACTGAAGCTTTCTTT

j_call: TRBJ2-3
clone_size: few
v_call: TRBV9
d_call: TRBD2
cdr3_aa: CASSVGLAGDTDTQYF
cdr3_nt: TGTGCCAGCAGCGTCGGACTAGCGGGAGACACAGATACGCAGTATTTT

j_call: TRBJ2-1
clone_size: many
v_call: TRBV5-6
d_call: TRBD2
cdr3_aa: CASSLGSLAGFGYNEQFF
cdr3_nt: TGTGCCAGCAGCTTGGGTAGTCTAGCGGGATTCGGCTACAATGAGCAGTTCTTC

j_call: TRBJ2-1
clone_size: NA
v_call: TRBV7-2
d_call: NA
cdr3_aa: CASSLASVGYNEQFF
cdr3_nt: TGTGCCAGCAGCTTAGCTAGTGTTGGGTACAATGAGCAGTTCTTC

j_call: TRBJ2-7
clone_size: NA
v_call: TRBV7-2
d_call: TRBD1
cdr3_aa: CASSSGQVSYEQYF
cdr3_nt: TGTGCCAGCAGCTCCGGACAGGTCTCCTACGAGCAGTACTTC

j_call: TRBJ2-1
clone_size: NA
v_call: TRBV7-6
d_call: NA
cdr3_aa: CASSLDGGRGNEQFF
cdr3_nt: TGTGCCAGCAGCTTAGACGGGGGCAGGGGCAATGAGCAGTTCTTC

j_call: TRBJ2-5
clone_size: once
v_call: TRBV11-3
d_call: NA
cdr3_aa: CASSLGGQQETQYF
cdr3_nt: TGTGCCAGCAGCTTGGGTGGACAGCAAGAGACCCAGTACTTC

j_call: TRBJ1-4
clone_size: NA
v_call: TRBV18
d_call: NA
cdr3_aa: CASSQLQGSFNEKLFF
cdr3_nt: TGTGCCAGCTCACAACTCCAGGGCAGTTTTAATGAAAAACTGTTTTTT

j_call: TRBJ2-7
clone_size: NA
v_call: TRBV7-2
d_call: NA
cdr3_aa: CASSLEGGFSYEQYF
cdr3_nt: TGTGCCAGCAGCTTAGAGGGGGGGTTCTCCTACGAGCAGTACTTC

j_call: TRBJ2-5
clone_size: NA
v_call: TRBV7-6
d_call: NA
cdr3_aa: CASSLGSARETQYF
cdr3_nt: TGTGCCAGCAGCTTAGGATCGGCCAGAGAGACCCAGTACTTC

j_call: TRBJ2-1
clone_size: NA
v_call: TRBV28
d_call: TRBD2
cdr3_aa: CASSPLPLARTYNEQFF
cdr3_nt: TGTGCCAGCAGTCCACTGCCACTAGCGCGCACCTACAATGAGCAGTTCTTC

j_call: TRBJ2-3
clone_size: NA
v_call: TRBV6-4
d_call: NA
cdr3_aa: CASSGEAGPTDTQYF
cdr3_nt: TGTGCCAGCAGTGGAGAGGCGGGACCCACAGATACGCAGTATTTT

j_call: TRBJ2-4
clone_size: many
v_call: TRBV27
d_call: TRBD2
cdr3_aa: CASSWIAGGAKNIQYF
cdr3_nt: TGTGCCAGCAGTTGGATAGCGGGGGGGGCCAAAAACATTCAGTACTTC

j_call: TRBJ2-7
clone_size: NA
v_call: TRBV11-2
d_call: NA
cdr3_aa: CASSRPRILGNEQYF
cdr3_nt: TGTGCCAGCAGCCGACCCCGAATCTTGGGGAACGAGCAGTACTTC

j_call: TRBJ2-1
clone_size: many
v_call: TRBV5-1
d_call: NA
cdr3_aa: CASSLELRGQPRQFF
cdr3_nt: TGCGCCAGCAGCTTAGAACTCCGAGGTCAGCCCCGGCAGTTCTTC

j_call: TRBJ2-7
clone_size: NA
v_call: TRBV7-9
d_call: NA
cdr3_aa: CASSPWEDSYNEQYF
cdr3_nt: TGTGCCAGCAGCCCTTGGGAGGACTCCTACAATGAGCAGTACTTC

j_call: TRBJ2-5
clone_size: NA
v_call: TRBV6-2/TRBV6-3
d_call: TRBD2
cdr3_aa: CASSYPSSGQETQYF
cdr3_nt: TGTGCCAGCAGTTACCCGTCTAGCGGCCAAGAGACCCAGTACTTC

j_call: TRBJ2-5
clone_size: NA
v_call: TRBV7-2
d_call: TRBD2
cdr3_aa: CASSKGTSGRETQYF
cdr3_nt: TGTGCCAGCAGCAAAGGGACTAGCGGGAGGGAGACCCAGTACTTC

j_call: TRBJ2-1
clone_size: medium-sized
v_call: TRBV10-2
d_call: NA
cdr3_aa: CASTRTSYNEQFF
cdr3_nt: TGCGCCAGCACCAGGACGAGCTACAATGAGCAGTTCTTC

j_call: TRBJ2-6
clone_size: NA
v_call: TRBV11-2
d_call: NA
cdr3_aa: CASSLRGLDFSRANVLNF
cdr3_nt: TGTGCCAGCAGCTTACGAGGGCTGGATTTTTCTAGGGCCAACGTCCTGAATTTC

j_call: TRBJ2-5
clone_size: large
v_call: TRBV7-2
d_call: TRBD2
cdr3_aa: CASTFTGGETQYF
cdr3_nt: TGTGCCAGCACTTTTACGGGGGGAGAGACCCAGTACTTC

j_call: TRBJ2-1
clone_size: NA
v_call: TRBV7-6
d_call: NA
cdr3_aa: CASSHRYNEQFF
cdr3_nt: TGTGCCAGCAGCCACAGATACAATGAGCAGTTCTTC

j_call: TRBJ2-3
clone_size: many
v_call: TRBV5-1
d_call: NA
cdr3_aa: CASSFGARGTDTQYF
cdr3_nt: TGCGCCAGCAGCTTTGGCGCGCGCGGGACAGATACGCAGTATTTT

j_call: TRBJ2-3
clone_size: NA
v_call: TRBV5-6
d_call: TRBD2
cdr3_aa: CASRKRGGRTDTQYF
cdr3_nt: TGTGCCAGCAGAAAGCGGGGGGGTCGCACAGATACGCAGTATTTT

j_call: TRBJ2-1
clone_size: many
v_call: TRBV14
d_call: NA
cdr3_aa: CASSQELAREYDEQFF
cdr3_nt: TGTGCCAGCAGCCAAGAGTTAGCGAGGGAGTATGATGAGCAGTTCTTC

j_call: TRBJ2-7
clone_size: NA
v_call: TRBV10-2
d_call: NA
cdr3_aa: CASSQFRNEQYF
cdr3_nt: TGCGCCAGCTCACAGTTTAGGAATGAGCAGTACTTC

j_call: TRBJ2-7
clone_size: NA
v_call: TRBV27
d_call: TRBD2
cdr3_aa: CASSLVGLAGDEQYF
cdr3_nt: TGTGCCAGCAGTTTAGTGGGACTAGCGGGAGACGAGCAGTACTTC

j_call: TRBJ2-5
clone_size: many
v_call: TRBV10-3
d_call: NA
cdr3_aa: CAISEPYQETQYF
cdr3_nt: TGTGCCATCAGTGAGCCCTATCAAGAGACCCAGTACTTC

j_call: TRBJ2-1
clone_size: NA
v_call: TRBV24-1
d_call: TRBD2
cdr3_aa: CATSDLGLAGSNEQFF
cdr3_nt: TGTGCCACCAGTGATTTAGGACTAGCGGGGAGCAATGAGCAGTTCTTC

j_call: TRBJ2-6
clone_size: NA
v_call: TRBV11-1
d_call: NA
cdr3_aa: CASSSQSRSSGANVLTF
cdr3_nt: TGTGCCAGCAGCTCACAGAGTCGAAGCTCTGGGGCCAACGTCCTGACTTTC

j_call: TRBJ2-1
clone_size: NA
v_call: TRBV24-1
d_call: TRBD1
cdr3_aa: CATSVSGTGYNNEQFF
cdr3_nt: TGTGCCACCAGCGTGTCTGGGACAGGGTATAACAATGAGCAGTTCTTC

j_call: TRBJ1-1
clone_size: NA
v_call: TRBV6-1
d_call: NA
cdr3_aa: CASSVLQGGGTEAFF
cdr3_nt: TGTGCCAGCAGTGTATTGCAGGGTGGAGGCACTGAAGCTTTCTTT

j_call: TRBJ2-1
clone_size: NA
v_call: TRBV7-2
d_call: NA
cdr3_aa: CASTRNSYSYNEQFF
cdr3_nt: TGTGCCAGCACTCGTAATTCGTACTCCTACAATGAGCAGTTCTTC

j_call: TRBJ2-7
clone_size: NA
v_call: TRBV6-5
d_call: TRBD1
cdr3_aa: CASSTGQGLYYEQYF
cdr3_nt: TGTGCCAGCAGTACCGGACAGGGGTTGTACTACGAGCAGTACTTC

j_call: TRBJ2-7
clone_size: NA
v_call: TRBV7-3
d_call: NA
cdr3_aa: CASSLTQSYEQYF
cdr3_nt: TGTGCCAGCAGCTTAACCCAATCCTACGAGCAGTACTTC

j_call: TRBJ2-7
clone_size: NA
v_call: TRBV12-3/TRBV12-4
d_call: TRBD2
cdr3_aa: CASRFAGERYEQYF
cdr3_nt: TGTGCCAGCAGGTTCGCGGGAGAGCGGTACGAGCAGTACTTC

j_call: TRBJ1-1
clone_size: medium-sized
v_call: TRBV6-1
d_call: TRBD1
cdr3_aa: CASSWDRTVREAFF
cdr3_nt: TGTGCCAGCAGTTGGGACAGGACTGTTCGAGAAGCTTTCTTT

j_call: TRBJ2-5
clone_size: many
v_call: TRBV18
d_call: NA
cdr3_aa: CASSPSRQQETQYF
cdr3_nt: TGTGCCAGCTCACCATCACGGCAGCAAGAGACCCAGTACTTC

j_call: TRBJ1-1
clone_size: NA
v_call: TRBV11-2
d_call: NA
cdr3_aa: CASSPARAPGYEQYF
cdr3_nt: TGTGCCAGCAGCCCAGCGCGGGCCCCGGGCTACGAGCAGTACTTT

j_call: TRBJ2-3
clone_size: NA
v_call: TRBV7-6
d_call: TRBD2
cdr3_aa: CASSREIAGTDTQYF
cdr3_nt: TGTGCCAGCAGCCGGGAAATAGCGGGAACAGATACGCAGTATTTT

j_call: TRBJ2-1
clone_size: many
v_call: TRBV5-1
d_call: NA
cdr3_aa: CASSLVPTANEQFF
cdr3_nt: TGCGCCAGCAGCTTGGTCCCTACGGCGAATGAGCAGTTCTTC

j_call: TRBJ2-7
clone_size: NA
v_call: TRBV7-8
d_call: NA
cdr3_aa: CASSFPGGAYEQYF
cdr3_nt: TGTGCCAGCAGCTTCCCAGGCGGAGCCTACGAGCAGTACTTC

j_call: TRBJ2-1
clone_size: few
v_call: TRBV5-1
d_call: NA
cdr3_aa: CASSYVTGGHNEQFF
cdr3_nt: TGCGCCAGCAGCTATGTGACGGGTGGACACAATGAGCAGTTCTTC

j_call: TRBJ2-5
clone_size: once
v_call: TRBV7-6
d_call: NA
cdr3_aa: CASSFGGLRETQYF
cdr3_nt: TGTGCTAGCAGCTTCGGGGGCCTCAGGGAGACCCAGTACTTC

j_call: TRBJ2-7
clone_size: many
v_call: TRBV7-2
d_call: TRBD1
cdr3_aa: CASSWGQVLDSPLHF
cdr3_nt: TGTGCCAGCAGCTGGGGACAGGTTTTAGATTCACCCCTCCACTTC

j_call: TRBJ2-1
clone_size: few
v_call: TRBV12-3/TRBV12-4
d_call: NA
cdr3_aa: CASSPSRYSYNEQFF
cdr3_nt: TGTGCCAGCAGCCCATCGCGCTACTCCTACAATGAGCAGTTCTTC

j_call: TRBJ2-6
clone_size: many
v_call: TRBV6-1
d_call: NA
cdr3_aa: CATRLSGANVLTF
cdr3_nt: TGTGCCACACGACTGTCTGGGGCCAACGTCCTGACTTTC

j_call: TRBJ2-7
clone_size: NA
v_call: TRBV6-1
d_call: TRBD1
cdr3_aa: CASSEVSQGAYEQYF
cdr3_nt: TGTGCCAGCAGTGAAGTTAGCCAGGGGGCCTACGAGCAGTACTTC